Below are 29 T cell receptor beta chains sequenced from a single sample in a study of breast tumors, draining lymph nodes, adjacent tissues. Axillary draining lymph nodes of breast cancer patients supplied the node samples. Each CDR3 protein gets one entry after TCRdb re-called the multiplex PCR reads with MiXCR. The table records 150,000 to 200,000 distinct CDR3 sequences, more than 25% of them present only once. Material for sequencing was axillary lymph node tissue. The receptors were gathered from a female donor with breast cancer. Some clones in this sample may be carry-over from other donors' samples.

A word on this clonotype: This may come from a read error, since a much larger clone is one base off. CDR3 in DNA: TGTGCCAGCAGTCCCCCGTATAGCAATCAGCCCCAGCATTTT. Translating gives CASSPPYSNQPQHF. J is TRBJ1-5 and V is TRBV6-5; no clear D. The CDR3 runs to 14 residues. V lost 5 bases, J lost 0 bases, and 8 bases lay in between. The germline gives CDR1 MNHEY, CDR2 SVGAGI.

This clonotype is classed as medium-sized. This chain connects TRBV3-1 to TRBJ2-5, with TRBD2 matching 11 bases. Looked up from germline, CDR1 is LGHDT and CDR2 is YNNKEL (reference sequence). V trimming: 4 bases; J trimming: 7 bases; junction bases outside the gene matches: 14. The CDR3 extends over 17 amino acids. This CDR3 reads CASSPPSGGFKRGTQYF. Here the CDR3 DNA reads TGTGCCAGCAGCCCGCCTAGCGGGGGGTTTAAAAGAGGGACCCAGTACTTC.

This clonotype was seen ten or more times. This chain uses TRBV6-5 with TRBJ1-4; D possibly corresponds to TRBD1 (5 bases). V was shortened by 5 bases and J by 11 bases, with 18 bases between the two germline ends. The CDR3 consists of 14 residues. Germline CDR1 reads MNHEY; CDR2 reads SVGAGI. CDR3 DNA sequence: TGTGCCAGCAGTCACGGGGGGGTGGGTTGGAAACTGTTTTTT. The encoded protein is CASSHGGVGWKLFF.

The chain combines TRBV19 with TRBJ2-5, with 8 bases fitting TRBD2. In germline, CDR1 is LNHDA, CDR2 SQIVND (reference sequence). V was clipped by 6 bases and J by 9 bases; unmatched bases: 12. CDR3 size: 14 residues. The CDR3 coding sequence is TGTGCCAGTAGCATAAGCGGGGGAGGTGAGGCCCAGTACTTC. Protein sequence: CASSISGGGEAQYF.

On this clonotype: A read error may be the cause here, since a much bigger clone is one base away. The rearrangement joins TRBV6-2 or TRBV6-3 to TRBJ1-2; no reliable D call. Germline CDR1 and CDR2: MNHEY and SVGEGT. This CDR3 spans 13 amino acids. The V gene lost 0 bases and the J gene lost 6 bases, with 8 bases spanning the gap. CDR3 region: CASSYSIGNGYTF. In nucleotides, the CDR3 is TGTGCCAGCAGTTACTCTATCGGCAATGGCTACACCTTC.

The sample holds many counts of this clonotype. The rearrangement joins TRBV20-1 to TRBJ1-2; 8 bases align to TRBD1. CDR1 and CDR2 (germline): DFQATT, SNEGSKA (reference sequence). J gave up 1 base and V 2 bases, and 9 bases lay outside the gene matches. The CDR3 consists of 16 residues. In DNA, the CDR3 is TGCAGTGCTAGAACCAGGGGTACAGGGGGTAACTATGGCTACACCTTC. Encoded protein: CSARTRGTGGNYGYTF.

The chain links TRBV7-6 to TRBJ1-6, with D tentatively TRBD1 (6 bases). Trimming stripped 1 base from V and 8 bases from J, with 30 bases between. In germline, CDR1 is SGHVS, CDR2 FNYEAQ. The length of the CDR3 is 21 residues. The DNA for the CDR3 is TGTGCCAGCAGCTTAGGGGGGGGTCCGGGACTAGCGGGACATTCAGATTCACCCCTCCACTTT. This codes for CASSLGGGPGLAGHSDSPLHF.

On this clonotype: This could be a read error, since a much larger clone is one nucleotide away. The CDR3 does not end in the conserved phenylalanine or tryptophan, so this is likely a read error. The V and J genes are TRBV9 and TRBJ2-5, with a tentative D call TRBD2 (6 bases). The CDR3 spans 13 residues. Trimming shortened V by 7 bases and J by 3 bases, and 13 bases separated the two germline ends. The germline CDR1 and CDR2 sequences are SGDLS and YYNGEE. CDR3 in DNA: TGTGCCAGCTCAAGGGACTTGAAAGAGACCCAGTACTCC. Protein product: CASSRDLKETQYS.

This clonotype was picked up many times. The rearrangement links TRBV9 to TRBJ1-6, with 7 bases aligning to TRBD1. This CDR3 is 14 amino acids long. Losses at the gene ends were 5 bases for V and 9 bases for J; bases not matched to a gene: 8. Per the germline V gene, CDR1 is SGDLS and CDR2 is YYNGEE. The CDR3 loop is CASSRTGVGSPLHF. For the CDR3, the DNA is TGTGCCAGCAGTCGAACAGGGGTCGGTTCACCCCTCCACTTT.

This clonotype was seen more than once but under ten times. The gene calls are TRBV30 and TRBJ1-1; D gene unclear. This CDR3 is 12 amino acids long. Germline CDR1 reads GTSNPN; CDR2 reads SVGIG (reference sequence). Trimming stripped 2 bases from V and 0 bases from J, with 4 bases between. CDR3 sequence (DNA): TGTGCCTGGAGTCTGATGAACACTGAAGCTTTCTTT. This gives the protein CAWSLMNTEAFF.

With regard to this clonotype: This may be a read error: a much more frequent sequence differs by one nucleotide. The chain carries TRBV5-1 and TRBJ2-3; 7 bases are a match to TRBD2. Germline V gene sequence: CDR1 SGHRS, CDR2 YFSETQ. The CDR3 loop spans 17 amino acids. V gave up 4 bases and J gave up 4 bases; unmatched junction bases: 15. CDR3 DNA sequence: TGCGCCAGCAGCGAGGTCCCCCGCGGGAGTGGCCCAGATACGCAGTATTTT. Residues: CASSEVPRGSGPDTQYF.

As concerns this clonotype: A single base separates this from a much larger clone, so it may be a read error. The chain is built from TRBV19 and TRBJ2-3; D perhaps matches TRBD1 (6 bases). CDR3 size: 14 residues. Per germline, CDR1 LNHDA and CDR2 SQIVND (reference sequence). The CDR3 here is CVSSMRGITDTQYF. CDR3 sequence (DNA): TGTGTCAGTAGTATGAGGGGGATCACAGATACGCAGTATTTT.

This clonotype was found many times. As DNA, the CDR3 is TGTGCCAGCAGCTCTTGGACGGGAGCCCTCGATGAGCAGTTCTTC. It yields the protein CASSSWTGALDEQFF. V usage is TRBV7-9 and J usage is TRBJ2-1; possible D gene TRBD2, 6 bases. The CDR3 totals 15 residues. CDR1 is SEHNR, CDR2 FQNEAQ, per germline (reference sequence). Deletions cut 4 bases from V and 8 bases from J, with 18 bases between.

This clonotype was counted many times. V gene TRBV6-5 combines with J gene TRBJ2-6, with TRBD1 identical over 9 bases. The CDR3 loop spans 17 amino acids. Per germline, CDR1 MNHEY and CDR2 SVGAGI. V lost 6 bases to trimming and J lost 0 bases; unmatched junction nucleotides: 6. The CDR3 here is CASSRDRVYSGANVLTF. The CDR3 DNA follows: TGTGCCAGCAGCCGGGACAGGGTTTACTCTGGGGCCAACGTCCTGACTTTC.

In this sample, this clonotype turned up many times. J is TRBJ1-2 and V is TRBV24-1; 9 bases fit TRBD1. With V trimmed by 4 bases and J by 2 bases, 1 base remained unmatched. The CDR3 runs 14 residues. Germline CDR1 reads KGHDR; CDR2 reads SFDVKD. The CDR3 DNA reads TGTGCCACCAGTGAACAGGGGGCGAACTATGGCTACACCTTC. Encoded protein: CATSEQGANYGYTF.

This clonotype was counted between two and nine times. This clone may be a read error of a much larger clone one base away. The chain links TRBV9 to TRBJ1-2; 7 bases match TRBD1. The CDR3 has 15 residues. Germline-derived CDR1 and CDR2 are SGDLS and YYNGEE. CDR3 loop: CASSGGQVHNYGSTF. Written as DNA, the CDR3 is TGTGCCAGCAGCGGAGGACAGGTGCATAACTATGGCTCCACCTTC.

This clonotype was recorded many times. V gene TRBV28 combines with J gene TRBJ1-2, with D perhaps TRBD1 (6 bases). Germline CDR1 MDHEN, CDR2 SYDVKM. V was cut by 10 bases and J by 0 bases, with 15 bases left in between. This CDR3 is built from 14 residues. As DNA, the CDR3 is TGTGCCACTCTAGAGGGGGGAGCTAACTATGGCTACACCTTC. Translated: CATLEGGANYGYTF.

This clonotype occurred many times. The V call is TRBV28, the J call TRBJ1-4; D is ambiguous. The CDR3 is 11 residues long. The V gene's germline CDR1 is MDHEN and CDR2 SYDVKM. The V gene lost 2 bases and the J gene lost 16 bases, with 11 bases spanning the gap. CDR3 in amino acids: CASSLEHRGFF. The CDR3 nucleotides read TGTGCCAGCAGTTTAGAACACCGGGGGTTTTTT.

The chain links TRBV20-1 to TRBJ2-2, with 10 bases lining up with TRBD2. There are 13 residues in the CDR3. The V gene end was trimmed by 6 bases and the J gene end by 8 bases; junction bases not matched to a gene: 6. CDR1 is DFQATT, CDR2 SNEGSKA, per germline (reference sequence). CDR3 nucleotides: TGCAGTGCAACTAGCGGGACGGGGGGGGAGCTGTTTTTT. Protein: CSATSGTGGELFF.

This clonotype showed up many times. The CDR3 region is CASSLGQGVSGYTF. The CDR3 nucleotides read TGTGCCAGCAGCCTGGGACAGGGTGTGTCTGGCTACACCTTC. This chain uses TRBV5-6 with TRBJ1-2, with 9 bases matching TRBD1. V was clipped by 4 bases and J by 7 bases; unmatched bases: 8. From germline, CDR1 is SGHDT and CDR2 YYEEEE. The CDR3 runs to 14 residues.

This clonotype has just a few counts. It may be a read error: a sequence one base away is much more abundant. This CDR3 reads CSASSPRAATVLQLF. The CDR3 bases are TGCAGTGCTAGTTCCCCCCGGGCGGCTACCGTGCTTCAGTTGTTT. V usage is TRBV20-1 and J usage is TRBJ2-3; D not certain. The germline V gene has CDR1 DFQATT and CDR2 SNEGSKA (reference sequence). This CDR3 has 15 residues.

This clonotype was counted at least ten times. The J gene is TRBJ2-7, the V gene TRBV29-1, with TRBD1 matching over 7 bases. Germline V gene sequence: CDR1 SQVTM, CDR2 ANQGSEA. Trimming removed 4 bases from V and 5 bases from J; junction bases left unmatched: 5. The CDR3 loop spans 12 amino acids. CDR3 amino acids: CSVVRGQNEQYF. The CDR3 DNA is TGCAGCGTTGTAAGGGGGCAGAACGAGCAGTACTTC.

There are a few counts of this clonotype. A much bigger clone sits one base away, suggesting this may be a read error. The V call is TRBV6-5, the J call TRBJ2-7, with 8 bases fitting TRBD1. The V and J ends lost 5 bases and 5 bases, in that order; junction bases with no gene match: 8. Germline CDR1 MNHEY, CDR2 SVGAGI. This CDR3 spans 14 amino acids. This CDR3 is CASSRMDRADEQYF. CDR3 DNA: TGTGCCAGCAGTCGGATGGACAGGGCAGACGAGCAGTACTTC.

This clonotype was seen at least ten times. The chain employs TRBV19 and TRBJ1-5, with D perhaps TRBD1 (5 bases). From germline, CDR1 is LNHDA and CDR2 SQIVND (reference sequence). The CDR3 is 15 residues long. V shed 5 bases and J shed 3 bases, with 14 bases lying between them. The DNA of the CDR3 is TGTGCCAGTAGTGACCAGGGAGTCTACAATCAGCCCCAGCATTTT. This sequence encodes CASSDQGVYNQPQHF.

This clonotype was counted ten times or more. The rearrangement uses TRBV20-1 and TRBJ2-1, with D perhaps TRBD2 (6 bases). In germline, CDR1 is DFQATT, CDR2 SNEGSKA (reference sequence). V was cut by 0 bases and J by 3 bases, with 15 bases left in between. The CDR3 extends over 16 amino acids. Written as DNA, the CDR3 is TGCAGTGCTAGAGAACGGTTGCGGGACCGCTACAATGAGCAGTTCTTC. Protein product: CSARERLRDRYNEQFF.

The table lists this clonotype with many counts. The V and J genes are TRBV20-1 and TRBJ1-5; 7 bases map to TRBD1. CDR3 length equals 15 residues. CDR1 is DFQATT and CDR2 is SNEGSKA in the germline V gene (reference sequence). Unmatched junction bases numbered 12, after V lost 6 bases and J lost 4 bases. CDR3 bases: TGCAGTGCCACCCCAGTGGGGACAGCGAATCAGCCCCAGCATTTT. It encodes CSATPVGTANQPQHF.

There are many counts of this clonotype. V is TRBV27 and J is TRBJ2-5; D call uncertain. V was cut by 5 bases and J by 1 base, with 5 bases left in between. The CDR3 covers 12 residues. CDR1 is MNHEY and CDR2 is SMNVEV in the germline V gene (reference sequence). The CDR3 here is CASSPLQETQYF. The CDR3 nucleotides read TGTGCCAGCAGTCCCCTCCAAGAGACCCAGTACTTC.

The chain has TRBV15 and TRBJ1-2, with unresolved D. CDR1 is LNHNV, CDR2 YYDKDF, per germline (reference sequence). Trimming cost V 5 bases and J 12 bases, with 16 bases left between them. CDR3 length: 12 residues. CDR3: CATSGRNYGHTF. In nucleotides, the CDR3 is TGTGCCACCAGCGGGCGCAACTACGGCCACACCTTC.

This CDR3 reads CSVAGVGTGELFF. The DNA of the CDR3 is TGCAGCGTAGCGGGAGTGGGGACCGGGGAGCTGTTTTTT. The chain is built from TRBV29-1 and TRBJ2-2, with 8 bases matching TRBD2. Germline CDR1 is SQVTM and CDR2 is ANQGSEA. The length of the CDR3 is 13 residues. V lost 6 bases to trimming and J lost 5 bases; unmatched junction nucleotides: 5.